This passage covers 19 T cell receptor beta chains from one sample sequenced in a study of blood T cells in healthy people across ages (dated by TCRdb to the mid-2010s). Library preparation was by 5' RACE. This sample was sequenced with an Illumina HiSeq 2500. The second PCR ran for about 7 to 11 cycles and used a J-beta primer mix along with a sample-barcoded 5' primer. TCRdb itself trimmed the public reads at Q25 with fastp, ran MiXCR and retained productive beta chains. Entries are consolidated by CDR3 protein sequence, retaining the most common genes and DNA. The sample table contains approximately 600,000 distinct CDR3 sequences; only one count was recorded for approximately 50% of them. The ten largest clones take up more than 35% of the sample. The specimen sequenced was blood. Source of these receptors: a man in his 60s in good health.

As DNA, the CDR3 is TGTGCCAGCAGAGGGGCAAATGGCTACACCTTC. It yields the protein CASRGANGYTF. The rearrangement uses TRBV27 and TRBJ1-2; maybe TRBD1 (5 bases). Germline V lookup: CDR1 MNHEY, CDR2 SMNVEV (reference sequence). The V gene lost 6 bases and the J gene lost 6 bases, with 8 bases spanning the gap. This CDR3 contains 11 residues.

The sample holds one count of this clonotype. The chain couples TRBV7-2 to TRBJ2-5; 10 positions agree with TRBD2. CDR3 length: 15 residues. Germline CDR1 and CDR2: SGHTA and FQGNSA. Trimming removed 5 bases from V and 9 bases from J; junction bases left unmatched: 12. CDR3 protein: CASSPSGGAWEAQYF. The DNA of the CDR3 is TGTGCCAGCAGCCCCAGCGGGGGGGCTTGGGAGGCCCAGTACTTC. Looking up the rest from reference TRBV7-2 and TRBJ2-5 gives the full variable domain: GAGVSQSPSNKVTEKGKDVELRCDPISGHTALYWYRQSLGQGLEFLIYFQGNSAPDKSGLPSDRFSAERTGGSVSTLTIQRTQQEDSAVYLCASSPSGGAWEAQYFGPGTRLLVL.

The chain uses TRBV6-1 and TRBJ2-1; D uncertain. The V end was cut by 4 bases, the J end by 1 base, with 11 bases between. Germline CDR1 reads MNHNS; CDR2 reads SASEGT. The CDR3 is 15 amino acids. The CDR3 loop is CASSAVVGSYNEQFF. The CDR3, as DNA: TGTGCCAGCAGTGCGGTAGTAGGTTCCTACAATGAGCAGTTCTTC.

The V gene is TRBV29-1, the J gene TRBJ1-2, with 8 bases identical to TRBD1. CDR3 length: 13 residues. Germline CDR1 and CDR2: SQVTM and ANQGSEA. Trimming removed 7 bases from V and 3 bases from J; junction bases left unmatched: 7. The CDR3 DNA is TGCAGCGCTAGGACAGGGACGGACTATGGCTACACCTTC. Protein product: CSARTGTDYGYTF. The entire variable domain, with the rest obtained from reference TRBV29-1 and TRBJ1-2, is as follows: SAVISQKPSRDICQRGTSLTIQCQVDSQVTMMFWYRQQPGQSLTLIATANQGSEATYESGFVIDKFPISRPNLTFSTLTVSNMSPEDSSIYLCSARTGTDYGYTFGSGTRLTVV.

This clonotype was observed a few times. This chain links TRBV12-3 or TRBV12-4 with TRBJ2-5, with unresolved D. Trimming left V 3 bases short and J 5 bases short, with 10 bases between. This CDR3 is built from 13 residues. The CDR3 nucleotides read TGTGCCAGCAGTTTCCGAAACCCCGAGACCCAGTACTTC. Amino acids: CASSFRNPETQYF.

This clonotype was seen only a few times. The rearrangement links TRBV20-1 to TRBJ2-5; D gene ambiguous. The CDR3 has 15 residues. V lost 2 bases to trimming and J lost 2 bases, with 15 bases between them. Germline lookup yields CDR1 DFQATT and CDR2 SNEGSKA (reference sequence). The CDR3 here is CSARPLGRRQETQYF. CDR3 DNA: TGCAGTGCTAGACCCCTCGGCCGTAGACAAGAGACCCAGTACTTC.

This clonotype showed up just a few times. A read error may produce the germline difference seen at one junction end. The chain recombines TRBV2 with TRBJ1-2, with 8 bases lining up with TRBD1. There are 13 residues in the CDR3. Per germline, CDR1 SNHLY and CDR2 FYNNEI. The CDR3 spells CASSKATGGGYTF. CDR3 nucleotides: TGTGCCAGCAGTAAAGCCACAGGGGGTGGCTACACCTTC.

The genes are TRBV5-1 and TRBJ1-2; 11 bases match TRBD1. V gave up 0 bases and J gave up 8 bases; unmatched junction bases: 6. CDR1 and CDR2 (germline): SGHRS, YFSETQ. The CDR3 spans 15 residues. CDR3: CASSLERTGGVGYTF. The CDR3 nucleotides read TGCGCCAGCAGCTTGGAACGGACAGGGGGCGTGGGCTACACCTTC.

This clonotype was recorded at least ten times. At one end, the junction sequence differs from germline, possibly due to a read error. CDR3: CASSFGGEETQYF. The CDR3 DNA is TGTGCCAGCAGTTTTGGCGGGGAAGAGACCCAGTACTTC. The chain carries TRBV5-1 and TRBJ2-5, with D possibly being TRBD2 (6 bases). This CDR3 comprises 13 residues. CDR1 SGHRS and CDR2 YFSETQ come from the germline V gene.

This clonotype was counted a few times. This chain connects TRBV20-1 to TRBJ2-7, with 7 bases that match TRBD2. Germline values: CDR1 DFQATT, CDR2 SNEGSKA (reference sequence). The CDR3 has 14 amino acids. V lost 4 bases to trimming and J lost 3 bases; unmatched junction nucleotides: 9. CDR3 coding DNA: TGCAGTGCTACGGGGGGTAGAGGGGTCTACGAGCAGTACTTC. It yields the protein CSATGGRGVYEQYF.

This clonotype has at least ten counts. The chain carries TRBV29-1 and TRBJ2-5, with 8 bases fitting TRBD1. V trimming: 7 bases; J trimming: 4 bases; junction bases outside the gene matches: 5. CDR3 length equals 12 residues. In germline, CDR1 is SQVTM, CDR2 ANQGSEA. CDR3 DNA: TGCAGCGCTGGACAGGGACGAGAGACCCAGTACTTC. This gives the protein CSAGQGRETQYF.

This chain joins TRBV10-3 and TRBJ2-3; TRBD2 matches at 10 bases. This CDR3 is 19 amino acids long. Germline trimming cut 6 bases from V and 1 base from J; bases unmatched to any gene: 16. The germline CDR1 and CDR2 sequences are ENHRY and SYGVKD. Here the CDR3 reads CAIRARASGGTLRTDTQYF. CDR3 coding DNA: TGTGCCATCAGAGCGAGGGCTAGCGGGGGCACCCTACGCACAGATACGCAGTATTTT.

This clonotype was picked up a small number of times. The chain carries TRBV10-3 and TRBJ1-2, with D hard to call. Germline CDR1 and CDR2: ENHRY and SYGVKD. Between the trimmed V and J ends, which lost 10 bases and 3 bases, there was a span of 18 bases. The length of the CDR3 is 14 residues. CDR3 amino acids: CATRLRGADYGYTF. In nucleotides, the CDR3 is TGTGCCACAAGACTTAGAGGAGCGGACTATGGCTACACCTTC.

This clonotype was counted only a few times. The chain uses TRBV20-1 and TRBJ2-1, with TRBD2 matching 14 bases. The CDR3 contains 15 residues. The germline gives CDR1 DFQATT, CDR2 SNEGSKA (reference sequence). V lost 5 bases and J lost 7; bases outside the gene matches: 7. CDR3 sequence (DNA): TGCAGTGCTCACCCCGGGACTAGCGGGAGAAATGAGCAGTTCTTC. It encodes CSAHPGTSGRNEQFF.

The genes are TRBV10-3 and TRBJ1-5; the D gene is possibly TRBD1 (6 bases). The CDR3 consists of 20 residues. V lost 0 bases, J lost 0 bases, and 21 bases lay in between. Germline values: CDR1 ENHRY, CDR2 SYGVKD. Here the CDR3 reads CAISESWAGDPAYSNQPQHF. In nucleotides, the CDR3 is TGTGCCATCAGTGAGTCTTGGGCAGGGGACCCTGCCTATAGCAATCAGCCCCAGCATTTT.

V gene TRBV29-1 combines with J gene TRBJ1-3; weak D call: TRBD1 (5 bases). The germline V gene has CDR1 SQVTM and CDR2 ANQGSEA. The CDR3 contains 13 residues. The V end was cut by 2 bases, the J end by 1 base, with 6 bases between. The CDR3 loop is CSVERGSGNTIYF. Here the CDR3 DNA reads TGCAGCGTTGAAAGGGGATCTGGAAACACCATATATTTT. Filled out from reference TRBV29-1 and TRBJ1-3, the complete variable domain reads SAVISQKPSRDICQRGTSLTIQCQVDSQVTMMFWYRQQPGQSLTLIATANQGSEATYESGFVIDKFPISRPNLTFSTLTVSNMSPEDSSIYLCSVERGSGNTIYFGEGSWLTVV.

Concerning this clonotype: A much larger clone lies one base from this, so it may be a read error. The gene calls are TRBV5-1 and TRBJ2-2; 9 bases match TRBD1. Germline trimming cut 6 bases from V and 6 bases from J; bases unmatched to any gene: 3. In germline, CDR1 is SGHRS, CDR2 YFSETQ. CDR3 length: 13 amino acids. The CDR3 reads CASMTGGAGELFF. The CDR3 nucleotides are TGCGCCAGCATGACAGGGGGAGCCGGGGAGCTGTTTTTT.

The chain couples TRBV6-1 to TRBJ1-2, with 7 bases lining up with TRBD1. The V gene's germline CDR1 is MNHNS and CDR2 SASEGT. The CDR3 length is 16 residues. The junction had 9 bases not matched to a gene; V was cut back by 4 bases and J by 1 base. CDR3 coding DNA: TGTGCCAGCAGTGCGATAACAGGGGTCGGTAACTATGGCTACACCTTC. Translation: CASSAITGVGNYGYTF.

CDR3 protein: CAISEGLGDQPQHF. The CDR3 coding sequence is TGTGCCATCAGTGAAGGGTTGGGGGATCAGCCCCAGCATTTT. The V call is TRBV10-3, the J call TRBJ1-5; tentatively, D is TRBD1 (5 bases). The CDR3 is 14 residues long. Germline loops: CDR1 ENHRY, CDR2 SYGVKD. Trimming stripped 3 bases from V and 5 bases from J, with 11 bases between.